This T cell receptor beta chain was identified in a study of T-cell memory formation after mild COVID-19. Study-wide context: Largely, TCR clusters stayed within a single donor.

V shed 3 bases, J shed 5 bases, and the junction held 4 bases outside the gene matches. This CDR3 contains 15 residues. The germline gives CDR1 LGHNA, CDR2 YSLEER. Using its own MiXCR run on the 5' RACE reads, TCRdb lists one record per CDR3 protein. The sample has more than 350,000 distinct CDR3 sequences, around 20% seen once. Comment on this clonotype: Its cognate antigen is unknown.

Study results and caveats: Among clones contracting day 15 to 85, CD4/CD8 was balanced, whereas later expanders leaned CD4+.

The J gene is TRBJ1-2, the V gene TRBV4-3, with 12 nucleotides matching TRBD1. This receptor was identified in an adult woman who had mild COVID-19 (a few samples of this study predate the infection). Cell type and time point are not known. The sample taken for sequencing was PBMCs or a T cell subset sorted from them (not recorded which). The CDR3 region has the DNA TGCGCCAGCAGCCAGGGACAGGGGGCTTGGTATGGCTACACCTTC. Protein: CASSQGQGAWYGYTF.